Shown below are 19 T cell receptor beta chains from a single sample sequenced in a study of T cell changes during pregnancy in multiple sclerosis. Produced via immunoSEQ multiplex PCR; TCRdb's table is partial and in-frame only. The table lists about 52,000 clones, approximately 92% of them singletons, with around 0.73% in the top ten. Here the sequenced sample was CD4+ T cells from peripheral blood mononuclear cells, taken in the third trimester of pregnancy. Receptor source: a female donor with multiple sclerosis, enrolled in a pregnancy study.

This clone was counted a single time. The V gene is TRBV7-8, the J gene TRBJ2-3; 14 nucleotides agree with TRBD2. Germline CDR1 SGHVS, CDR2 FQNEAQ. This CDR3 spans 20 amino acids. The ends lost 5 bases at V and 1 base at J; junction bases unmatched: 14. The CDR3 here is CASSGRVTSGGALGTDTQYF. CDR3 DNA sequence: TGTGCCAGCAGCGGCAGGGTGACTAGCGGGGGGGCTCTGGGCACAGATACGCAGTATTTT.

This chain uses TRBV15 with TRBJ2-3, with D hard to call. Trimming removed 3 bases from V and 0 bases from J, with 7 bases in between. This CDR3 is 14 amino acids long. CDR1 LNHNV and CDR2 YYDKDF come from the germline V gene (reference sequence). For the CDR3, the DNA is TGTGCCACCAGCAGCGAGACTAGCACAGATACGCAGTATTTT. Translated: CATSSETSTDTQYF. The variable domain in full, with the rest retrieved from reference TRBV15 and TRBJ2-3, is DAMVIQNPRYQVTQFGKPVTLSCSQTLNHNVMYWYQQKSSQAPKLLFHYYDKDFNNEADTPDNFQSRRPNTSFCFLDIRSPGLGDTAMYLCATSSETSTDTQYFGPGTRLTVL.

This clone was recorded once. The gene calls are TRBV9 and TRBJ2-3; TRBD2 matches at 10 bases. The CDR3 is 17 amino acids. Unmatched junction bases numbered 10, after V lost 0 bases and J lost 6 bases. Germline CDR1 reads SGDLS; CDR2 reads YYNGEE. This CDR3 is CASSVVGSGGSGDTQYF. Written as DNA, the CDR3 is TGTGCCAGCAGCGTAGTGGGTAGCGGGGGGTCCGGGGATACGCAGTATTTT.

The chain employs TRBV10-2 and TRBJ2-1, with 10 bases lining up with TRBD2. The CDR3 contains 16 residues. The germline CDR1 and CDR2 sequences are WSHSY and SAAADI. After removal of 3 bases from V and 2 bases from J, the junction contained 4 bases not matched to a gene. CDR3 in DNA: TGCGCCAGCAGTGATCCCAGCGGGGGGGCCTACAATGAGCAGTTCTTC. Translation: CASSDPSGGAYNEQFF.

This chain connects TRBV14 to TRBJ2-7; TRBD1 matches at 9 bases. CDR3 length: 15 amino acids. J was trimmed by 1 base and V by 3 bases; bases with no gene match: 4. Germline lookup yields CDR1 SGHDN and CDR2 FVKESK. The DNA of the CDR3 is TGTGCCAGCAGCCACACCGGGACAGGGTCCTACGAGCAGTACTTC. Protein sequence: CASSHTGTGSYEQYF. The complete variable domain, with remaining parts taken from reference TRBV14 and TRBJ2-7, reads EAGVTQFPSHSVIEKGQTVTLRCDPISGHDNLYWYRRVMGKEIKFLLHFVKESKQDESGMPNNRFLAERTGGTYSTLKVQPAELEDSGVYFCASSHTGTGSYEQYFGPGTRLTVT.

Written as DNA, the CDR3 is TGCGCCAGCAGCTTTACGACAGCTAACTATGGCTACACCTTC. Its protein product is CASSFTTANYGYTF. V gene TRBV5-1 combines with J gene TRBJ1-2, with a weak D call TRBD1 (5 bases). With 2 bases removed from V and 0 bases from J, the gap between germline ends came to 8 bases. This CDR3 is 14 amino acids long. Germline V lookup: CDR1 SGHRS, CDR2 YFSETQ.

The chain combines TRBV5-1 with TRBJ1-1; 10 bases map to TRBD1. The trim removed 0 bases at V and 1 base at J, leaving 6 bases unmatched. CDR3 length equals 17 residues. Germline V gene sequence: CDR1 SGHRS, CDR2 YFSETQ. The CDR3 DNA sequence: TGCGCCAGCAGCTTGGTTGGACAGGGGGGAACGAACACTGAAGCTTTCTTT. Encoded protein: CASSLVGQGGTNTEAFF.

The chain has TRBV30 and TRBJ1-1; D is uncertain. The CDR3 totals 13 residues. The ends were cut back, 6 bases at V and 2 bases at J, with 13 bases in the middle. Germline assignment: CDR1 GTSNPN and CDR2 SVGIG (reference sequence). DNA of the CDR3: TGTGCCTGCGCAACGGGGAGAAACACTGAAGCTTTCTTT. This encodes CACATGRNTEAFF.

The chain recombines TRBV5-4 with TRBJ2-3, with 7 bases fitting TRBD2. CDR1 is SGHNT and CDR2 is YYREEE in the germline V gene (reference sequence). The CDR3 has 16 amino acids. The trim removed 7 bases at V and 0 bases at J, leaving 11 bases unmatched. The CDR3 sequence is CASSAGGRDSTDTQYF. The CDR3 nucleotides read TGTGCCAGCTCCGCCGGGGGGAGAGATAGCACAGATACGCAGTATTTT.

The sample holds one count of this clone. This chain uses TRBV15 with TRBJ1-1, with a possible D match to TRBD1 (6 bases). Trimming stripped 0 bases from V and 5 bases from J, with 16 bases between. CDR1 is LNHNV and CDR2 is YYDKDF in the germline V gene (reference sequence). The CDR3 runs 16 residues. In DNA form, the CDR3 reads TGTGCCACCAGCAGAGATTGGGGGGGGGCTCGGACTGAAGCTTTCTTT. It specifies CATSRDWGGARTEAFF.

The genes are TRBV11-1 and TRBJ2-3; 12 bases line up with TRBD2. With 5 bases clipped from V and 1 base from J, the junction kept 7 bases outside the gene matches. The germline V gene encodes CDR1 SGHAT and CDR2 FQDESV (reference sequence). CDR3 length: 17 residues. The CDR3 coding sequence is TGTGCCAGCAGCCACGGAAGACTAGCGGGGGGCACAGATACGCAGTATTTT. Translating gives CASSHGRLAGGTDTQYF.

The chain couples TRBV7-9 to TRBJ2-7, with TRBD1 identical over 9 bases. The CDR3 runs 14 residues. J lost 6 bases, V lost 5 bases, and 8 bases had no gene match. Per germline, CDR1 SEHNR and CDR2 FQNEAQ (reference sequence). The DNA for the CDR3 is TGTGCCAGCAGCGTAGGGACAGGGAGGCCCGAGCAGTACTTC. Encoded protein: CASSVGTGRPEQYF. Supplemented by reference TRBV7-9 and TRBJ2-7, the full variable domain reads DTGVSQNPRHKITKRGQNVTFRCDPISEHNRLYWYRQTLGQGPEFLTYFQNEAQLEKSRLLSDRFSAERPKGSFSTLEIQRTEQGDSAMYLCASSVGTGRPEQYFGPGTRLTVT.

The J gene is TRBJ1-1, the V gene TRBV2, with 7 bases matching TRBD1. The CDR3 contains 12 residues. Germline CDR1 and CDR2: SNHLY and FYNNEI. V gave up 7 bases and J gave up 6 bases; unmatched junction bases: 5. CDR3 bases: TGTGCCAGCATCCGACAGGGTTCTGAAGCTTTCTTT. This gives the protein CASIRQGSEAFF.

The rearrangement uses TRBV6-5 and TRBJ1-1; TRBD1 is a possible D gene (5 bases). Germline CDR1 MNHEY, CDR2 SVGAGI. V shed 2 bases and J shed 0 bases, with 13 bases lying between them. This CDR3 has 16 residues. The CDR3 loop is CASSYTPKGMNTEAFF. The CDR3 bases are TGTGCCAGCAGTTACACACCAAAGGGGATGAACACTGAAGCTTTCTTT.

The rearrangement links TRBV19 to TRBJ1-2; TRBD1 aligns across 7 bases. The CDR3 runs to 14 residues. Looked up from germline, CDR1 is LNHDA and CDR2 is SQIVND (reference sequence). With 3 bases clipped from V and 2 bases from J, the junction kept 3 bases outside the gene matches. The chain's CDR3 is CASSISRGNYGYTF. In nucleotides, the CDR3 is TGTGCCAGTAGTATCAGCAGGGGGAACTATGGCTACACCTTC. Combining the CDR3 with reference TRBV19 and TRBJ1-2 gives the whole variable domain DGGITQSPKYLFRKEGQNVTLSCEQNLNHDAMYWYRQDPGQGLRLIYYSQIVNDFQKGDIAEGYSVSREKKESFPLTVTSAQKNPTAFYLCASSISRGNYGYTFGSGTRLTVV.

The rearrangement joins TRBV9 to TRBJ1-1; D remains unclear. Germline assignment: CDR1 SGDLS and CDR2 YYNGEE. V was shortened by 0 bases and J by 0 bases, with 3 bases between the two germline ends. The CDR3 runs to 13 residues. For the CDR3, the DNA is TGTGCCAGCAGCGTAGCTATGAACACTGAAGCTTTCTTT. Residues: CASSVAMNTEAFF.

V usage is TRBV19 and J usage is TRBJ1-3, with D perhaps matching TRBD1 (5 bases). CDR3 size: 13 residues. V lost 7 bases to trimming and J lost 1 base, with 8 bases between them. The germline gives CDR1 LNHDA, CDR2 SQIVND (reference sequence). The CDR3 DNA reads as TGTGCCAGTAACGGGGGATCTGGAAACACCATATATTTT. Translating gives CASNGGSGNTIYF. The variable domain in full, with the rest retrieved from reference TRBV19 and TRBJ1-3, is DGGITQSPKYLFRKEGQNVTLSCEQNLNHDAMYWYRQDPGQGLRLIYYSQIVNDFQKGDIAEGYSVSREKKESFPLTVTSAQKNPTAFYLCASNGGSGNTIYFGEGSWLTVV.

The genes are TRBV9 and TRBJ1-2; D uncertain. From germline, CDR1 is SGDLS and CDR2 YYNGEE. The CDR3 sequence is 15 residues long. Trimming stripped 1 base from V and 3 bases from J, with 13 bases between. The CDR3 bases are TGTGCCAGCAGCGTATCCCCCGTTCCTGACTATGGCTACACCTTC. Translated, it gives CASSVSPVPDYGYTF.

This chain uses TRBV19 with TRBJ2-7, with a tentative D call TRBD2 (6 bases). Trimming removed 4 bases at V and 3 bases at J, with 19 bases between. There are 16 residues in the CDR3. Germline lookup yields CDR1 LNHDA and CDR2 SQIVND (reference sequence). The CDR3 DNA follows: TGTGCCAGTAGTAGACCATCGACCGGGGGACGCTACGAGCAGTACTTC. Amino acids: CASSRPSTGGRYEQYF.